These 19 T cell receptor beta chains were all obtained from the same sample, sequenced in a study of identical twins. Each CDR3 protein gets one entry after TCRdb re-called the 5' RACE reads with MiXCR. The sample shows 600,000 to 700,000 distinct CDR3 sequences, approximately 21% of them seen only once. These data were also reused for a study on T cells expressing NK-cell markers.

Sequences were obtained from PBMCs. Source of these receptors: a woman under 30 in good health.

The CDR3 protein is CASTPREGPSYEQYF. DNA of the CDR3: TGTGCCAGCACCCCGCGGGAGGGGCCTTCCTACGAGCAGTACTTC. The chain recombines TRBV28 with TRBJ2-7, with 9 bases that match TRBD2. CDR1 and CDR2 (germline): MDHEN, SYDVKM. The CDR3 is 15 amino acids. J was trimmed by 1 base and V by 7 bases; bases with no gene match: 8.

This rearrangement joins TRBV11-2 to TRBJ2-1; tentatively, D is TRBD1 (5 bases). The CDR3 extends over 15 amino acids. The V and J ends lost 1 base and 4 bases respectively, with 11 bases between them. The V gene's germline CDR1 is SGHAT and CDR2 FQNNGV. The CDR3 loop reads CASSLAAGIYNEQFF. In DNA form, the CDR3 reads TGTGCCAGCAGCTTAGCGGCAGGGATTTACAATGAGCAGTTCTTC.

The V gene is TRBV7-2, the J gene TRBJ2-5; D gene ambiguous. CDR3 length equals 13 residues. CDR1 and CDR2 (germline): SGHTA, FQGNSA. V dropped 1 base and J dropped 5 bases, with 8 bases sitting between them. For the CDR3, the DNA is TGTGCCAGCAGCTTAGGCATTGCGGAGACCCAGTACTTC. Protein sequence: CASSLGIAETQYF. Looking up the rest from reference TRBV7-2 and TRBJ2-5 gives the full variable domain: GAGVSQSPSNKVTEKGKDVELRCDPISGHTALYWYRQSLGQGLEFLIYFQGNSAPDKSGLPSDRFSAERTGGSVSTLTIQRTQQEDSAVYLCASSLGIAETQYFGPGTRLLVL.

In this sample, this clonotype turned up a few times. The V and J genes are TRBV12-3 or TRBV12-4 and TRBJ2-1; 8 bases match TRBD2. This CDR3 is 16 amino acids long. V shed 8 bases and J 6 bases; nucleotides not matched to a gene: 15. CDR3 nucleotides: TGTGCCAGCCGGCCCTTAGCGGGGAGAAGGGGCAATGAGCAGTTCTTC. This sequence encodes CASRPLAGRRGNEQFF.

This clonotype was seen more than once but under ten times. V usage is TRBV24-1 and J usage is TRBJ2-7, with 11 bases matching TRBD2. The CDR3 consists of 17 residues. With 12 bases clipped from V and 0 bases from J, the junction kept 15 bases outside the gene matches. Germline CDR1 KGHDR, CDR2 SFDVKD. The CDR3 protein is CAPSWTSGPDTSYEQYF. DNA for the CDR3: TGTGCCCCTAGTTGGACTAGCGGGCCCGATACCTCCTACGAGCAGTACTTC.

This clonotype was seen a few times. The chain has TRBV2 and TRBJ1-1; 7 bases map to TRBD1. Germline V gene data show CDR1 as SNHLY and CDR2 as FYNNEI. The CDR3 has 14 amino acids. J gave up 3 bases and V 3 bases, and 4 bases lay outside the gene matches. The CDR3 nucleotides read TGTGCCAGCAGTGATGCAGGGGGGCACACTGAAGCTTTCTTT. It is translated as CASSDAGGHTEAFF.

The chain recombines TRBV27 with TRBJ2-7; 8 positions match TRBD1. The V and J ends lost 6 bases and 3 bases, in that order; junction bases with no gene match: 10. Germline CDR1 reads MNHEY; CDR2 reads SMNVEV (reference sequence). There are 15 residues in the CDR3. The CDR3 DNA follows: TGTGCCAGCAGCATAGCAGGGGGCTTATACTACGAGCAGTACTTC. Translation gives CASSIAGGLYYEQYF.

This chain's CDR3 is CASSSTGVQPQHF. The CDR3 DNA is TGTGCCAGCAGCTCGACAGGGGTTCAGCCCCAGCATTTT. The chain couples TRBV27 to TRBJ1-5; 8 positions agree with TRBD1. The CDR3 sequence is 13 residues long. V was clipped by 6 bases and J by 6 bases; unmatched bases: 4. The germline CDR1 and CDR2 sequences are MNHEY and SMNVEV (reference sequence).

The V call is TRBV10-3, the J call TRBJ2-5; 14 nucleotides align to TRBD2. V lost 7 bases to trimming and J lost 5 bases; unmatched junction nucleotides: 6. Looked up from germline, CDR1 is ENHRY and CDR2 is SYGVKD. The CDR3 sequence is 15 residues long. CDR3 nucleotides: TGTGCCATCAAGGGGACTAGCGGGGGAACGGAGACCCAGTACTTC. Protein: CAIKGTSGGTETQYF.

The chain links TRBV7-2 to TRBJ2-1; D uncertain. Germline V gives CDR1 SGHTA, CDR2 FQGNSA. CDR3 length: 12 amino acids. V lost 11 bases to trimming and J lost 1 base, with 9 bases between them. The CDR3 DNA follows: TGTGCCGGAGCCTGGTCCTACAATGAGCAGTTCTTC. Translation gives CAGAWSYNEQFF.

This clonotype turned up a few times. The chain joins TRBV7-2 to TRBJ2-2; 7 bases match TRBD2. CDR1 and CDR2 from the germline V gene are SGHTA and FQGNSA. With V trimmed by 0 bases and J by 4 bases, 2 bases remained unmatched. The CDR3 consists of 15 residues. The CDR3: CASSLAGRSTGELFF. CDR3 DNA sequence: TGTGCCAGCAGCTTAGCCGGGAGGAGCACCGGGGAGCTGTTTTTT. The full variable domain, in which reference TRBV7-2 and TRBJ2-2 provide the parts outside the CDR3, is GAGVSQSPSNKVTEKGKDVELRCDPISGHTALYWYRQSLGQGLEFLIYFQGNSAPDKSGLPSDRFSAERTGGSVSTLTIQRTQQEDSAVYLCASSLAGRSTGELFFGEGSRLTVL.

This clonotype was picked up many times. The chain combines TRBV20-1 with TRBJ2-3; 7 nucleotides align to TRBD1. The germline CDR1 and CDR2 sequences are DFQATT and SNEGSKA (reference sequence). J lost 4 bases, V lost 5 bases, and 6 bases had no gene match. The CDR3 spans 13 residues. In DNA form, the CDR3 reads TGCAGTGCTTTGACAGGGACGGCAGATACGCAGTATTTT. This encodes CSALTGTADTQYF.

This clonotype was detected many times. The chain carries TRBV12-3 or TRBV12-4 and TRBJ2-2; TRBD2 might be the D (7 bases). The CDR3 length is 15 residues. Trimming took off 2 bases at V and 4 bases at J, with 11 bases between the two ends. The CDR3, as DNA: TGTGCCAGCAGTTTACGGGGGGCGGTCACCGGGGAGCTGTTTTTT. Residues: CASSLRGAVTGELFF.

This clonotype was counted once. The rearrangement uses TRBV12-3 or TRBV12-4 and TRBJ2-3; 10 nucleotides line up with TRBD1. The trim removed 6 bases at V and 3 bases at J, leaving 9 bases unmatched. This CDR3 spans 16 amino acids. CDR3 coding DNA: TGTGCCAGCAGCAGGGGACAGGGGCAAAGGACAGATACGCAGTATTTT. Translation: CASSRGQGQRTDTQYF.

The V gene is TRBV20-1, the J gene TRBJ2-7; D possibly corresponds to TRBD2 (6 bases). The CDR3 is 12 residues long. CDR1 and CDR2 from the germline V gene are DFQATT and SNEGSKA (reference sequence). The V end was cut by 3 bases, the J end by 3 bases, with 9 bases between. The CDR3 loop reads CSARTRSYEQYF. In DNA form, the CDR3 reads TGCAGTGCTAGGACTAGGAGCTACGAGCAGTACTTC.

The V gene is TRBV7-9, the J gene TRBJ2-1; 7 positions match TRBD2. Germline V lookup: CDR1 SEHNR, CDR2 FQNEAQ (reference sequence). Losses at the gene ends were 8 bases for V and 4 bases for J; bases not matched to a gene: 2. This CDR3 region has 12 residues. CDR3 bases: TGTGCCAGCTTGGGAGGGTACAATGAGCAGTTCTTC. Translating it yields CASLGGYNEQFF.

This rearrangement joins TRBV15 to TRBJ2-7; D may be TRBD2 (6 bases). The CDR3 runs to 13 residues. Germline CDR1 reads LNHNV; CDR2 reads YYDKDF (reference sequence). Trimming took off 5 bases at V and 5 bases at J, with 13 bases between the two ends. As DNA, the CDR3 is TGTGCCACCAGCGGGAGGAGGCGGGACGAGCAGTACTTC. Translation: CATSGRRRDEQYF.

CDR3 protein: CASSHPPGQDYNEQFF. In nucleotides, the CDR3 is TGTGCCAGTAGCCACCCTCCGGGACAGGACTACAATGAGCAGTTCTTC. The genes are TRBV19 and TRBJ2-1; the match to TRBD1 covers 8 bases. V shed 6 bases, J shed 3 bases, and the junction held 10 bases outside the gene matches. Germline CDR1 reads LNHDA; CDR2 reads SQIVND (reference sequence). The CDR3 is 16 amino acids.

This chain connects TRBV10-1 to TRBJ2-5; D not resolved. V was clipped by 3 bases and J by 5 bases, with 10 bases between them. The germline gives CDR1 WNHNN, CDR2 SYGVQD (reference sequence). The CDR3 runs to 13 residues. The CDR3 DNA reads TGCGCCAGCAGTGAAGGGTACATGGAGACCCAGTACTTC. It yields the protein CASSEGYMETQYF.